Sequencing of this T cell receptor (beta chain) was carried out in a study of response to subunit inactivated influenza vaccine. TCRdb reprocessed the RT-PCR reads with MiXCR, giving one entry per CDR3 protein. The sample lists hundreds of thousands of distinct CDR3 sequences, roughly 25% occurring once. To note about this clonotype: Its antigen is not identified.

General observations from the study: The authors offered the suggestion that each seasonal influenza vaccination recruits few new T cells.

The sample consisted of CD4+ T cells sorted from PBMCs, taken 5 days after vaccination. The sequence was collected from a man aged 50 to 60 who received an inactivated influenza vaccine.

The CDR3: CSVRGTGQSNTGELFF. The DNA of the CDR3 is TGCAGCGTCCGGGGGACAGGGCAATCGAACACCGGGGAGCTGTTTTTT. The chain recombines TRBV29-1 with TRBJ2-2; 9 bases are a match to TRBD1. Per germline, CDR1 SQVTM and CDR2 ANQGSEA. This CDR3 has 16 residues. Trimming took 6 bases from V and 0 from J; bases not matched to a gene: 8.